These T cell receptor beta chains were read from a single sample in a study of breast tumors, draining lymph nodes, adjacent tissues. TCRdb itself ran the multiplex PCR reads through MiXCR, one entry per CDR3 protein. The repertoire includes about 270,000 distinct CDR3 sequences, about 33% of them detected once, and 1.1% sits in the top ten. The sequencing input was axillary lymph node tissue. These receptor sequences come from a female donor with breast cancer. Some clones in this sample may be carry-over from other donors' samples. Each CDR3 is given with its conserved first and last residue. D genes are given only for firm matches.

CASSYSDRGGKETQYF	TRBD1	TRBV6-6	TRBJ2-5
CASSHRRGGHEQFF	.	TRBV6-5	TRBJ2-1
CASSPSGRRGEQYF	TRBD2	TRBV4-3	TRBJ2-7
CSVAPGLAEANEQFF	TRBD2	TRBV29-1	TRBJ2-1
CASSLERQGLYGYTF	.	TRBV5-6	TRBJ1-2
CASSEGSGVYGYTF	.	TRBV25-1	TRBJ1-2
CSARRSGGAYEQYF	TRBD2	TRBV20-1	TRBJ2-7
CASSASYSYNEQFF	.	TRBV10-2	TRBJ2-1
CASGPRDRDSPLHF	TRBD1	TRBV12-5	TRBJ1-6
CSVVRAGTYEQYF	.	TRBV29-1	TRBJ2-7
CASSLRPGRDSYEQYF	.	TRBV11-3	TRBJ2-7
CAGGRRESSYNEQFF	.	TRBV10-2	TRBJ2-1
CASSGRPNEKLFF	.	TRBV9	TRBJ1-4
CASSPGLAVTRADTQYF	TRBD2	TRBV7-6	TRBJ2-3
CATSGHTGTSGMRDTQYF	TRBD2	TRBV15	TRBJ2-3